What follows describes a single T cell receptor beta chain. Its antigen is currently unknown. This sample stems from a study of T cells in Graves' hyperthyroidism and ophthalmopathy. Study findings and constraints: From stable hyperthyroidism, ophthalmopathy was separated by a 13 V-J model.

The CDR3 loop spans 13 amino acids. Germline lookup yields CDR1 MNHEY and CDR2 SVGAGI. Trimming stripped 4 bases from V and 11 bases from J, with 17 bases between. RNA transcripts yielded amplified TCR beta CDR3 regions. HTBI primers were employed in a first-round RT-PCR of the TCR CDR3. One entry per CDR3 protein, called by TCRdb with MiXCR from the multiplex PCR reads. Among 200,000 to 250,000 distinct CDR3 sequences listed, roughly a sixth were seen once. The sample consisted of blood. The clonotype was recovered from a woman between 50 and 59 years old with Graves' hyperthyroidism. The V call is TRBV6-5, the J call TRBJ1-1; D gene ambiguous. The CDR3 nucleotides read TGTGCCAGCAGTTTCGAAGCGGGTATAGTGGCTTTCTTT. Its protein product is CASSFEAGIVAFF.